This is a list of T cell receptor beta chains from one sample in a study of T-cell reconstitution after alpha-beta-depleted transplantation in children. TCRdb re-called the PCR reads with MiXCR, one entry per CDR3 protein. In the table there are 380,000 or so distinct CDR3 sequences, 13% of which are singletons. This specimen consisted of PBMCs, obtained from the stem cell graft. These receptors originate from a human donor who donated a stem cell graft to a child with Fanconi anemia. Both conserved end residues are part of each CDR3. Each record gives: V gene, D gene, J gene, clone size, CDR3 DNA, CDR3 protein. A D gene is named only where the DNA matches it firmly. Clone size is stated in some rows and not others, as once, few, many or a class when expanded.

TRBV7-6	-	TRBJ2-7	-	TGTGCCAGCAGCCCGACGAGCAGGGGATCTGCCTACGAGCAGTACTTC	CASSPTSRGSAYEQYF
TRBV7-8	-	TRBJ2-5	-	TGTGCCAGCAGCACGTGGACATCGTACCAAGAGACCCAGTACTTC	CASSTWTSYQETQYF
TRBV12-3/TRBV12-4	-	TRBJ1-4	many	TGTGCCAGCACCCAGAGGCGGTTTGAAAAACTGTTTTTT	CASTQRRFEKLFF
TRBV7-8	-	TRBJ1-5	few	TGTGCCAGCAGGGACGGGACGGAGCGCAATCAGCCCCAGCATTTT	CASRDGTERNQPQHF
TRBV2	-	TRBJ1-5	-	TGTGCCAGCAGTGAAGCTTTGGGGGGGAGTCAGCCCCAGCATTTT	CASSEALGGSQPQHF
TRBV12-3/TRBV12-4	-	TRBJ2-3	few	TGTGCCAGCAGTTTGAGGATAGCAAGTTATACGCAGTATTTT	CASSLRIASYTQYF
TRBV6-2/TRBV6-3	-	TRBJ2-1	-	TGTGCCACGAGACCGTCCCCAACCTACAATGAGCAGTTCTTC	CATRPSPTYNEQFF
TRBV9	-	TRBJ2-1	many	TGTGCCAGCAGCGTAGTAGGGGCCGTAAATGAGCAGTTCTTC	CASSVVGAVNEQFF
TRBV12-3/TRBV12-4	-	TRBJ2-5	-	TGTGCCAGCACCATATCCGCGGGGCCCGGGGAGACCCAGTACTTC	CASTISAGPGETQYF
TRBV29-1	-	TRBJ2-3	many	TGCAGCGTAACAGGGATGGGCACAGATACGCAGTATTTT	CSVTGMGTDTQYF
TRBV29-1	-	TRBJ2-2	many	TGCAGCGTCCCCCGGGACTTGTACACCGGGGAGCTGTTTTTT	CSVPRDLYTGELFF
TRBV5-5	TRBD1	TRBJ2-2	many	TGTGCCAGCAGCACAGGGGTGACCGGGGAGCTGTTTTTT	CASSTGVTGELFF
TRBV7-8	TRBD1	TRBJ2-3	-	TGTGCCAGCAGCACGAGACAGGGTCCAGATACGCAGTATTTT	CASSTRQGPDTQYF
TRBV12-3/TRBV12-4	TRBD1	TRBJ1-1	-	TGTGCCAGCAGCCTGGGGACAGGGAGCACTGAAGCTTTCTTT	CASSLGTGSTEAFF
TRBV7-2	TRBD2	TRBJ2-7	many	TGTGCCAGCAGCTTAGGGTCTAGCGGGGGTTACGAGCAGTACTTC	CASSLGSSGGYEQYF
TRBV12-3/TRBV12-4	-	TRBJ1-5	-	TGTGCCAGCAGTTTTTCAGGCGCCGAACAGCCCCAGCATTTT	CASSFSGAEQPQHF
TRBV6-2/TRBV6-3	TRBD1	TRBJ1-2	few	TGTGCCAGCAGTTTCGACAGGGTTAACTATGGCTACACCTTC	CASSFDRVNYGYTF
TRBV5-6	-	TRBJ1-1	-	TGTGCCAGCAGCTTTGGCACAGCTTTTGAAGCTTTCTTT	CASSFGTAFEAFF
TRBV7-9	-	TRBJ2-5	many	TGTGCCAGCAGCTTAGACTTCCAGCAAGAGACCCAGTACTTC	CASSLDFQQETQYF
TRBV29-1	-	TRBJ1-2	-	TGCAGCGTTGCATGGGATCGAATTAGTGGCTACACCTTC	CSVAWDRISGYTF
TRBV12-3/TRBV12-4	-	TRBJ1-2	few	TGTGCCAGCAGTTCTACCGGGTCCCCCGGCGGCTACACCTTC	CASSSTGSPGGYTF
TRBV20-1	-	TRBJ2-5	-	TGCAGTGCTACGACTCGCAATAGGGTCGGGGAGACCCAGTACTTC	CSATTRNRVGETQYF
TRBV20-1	-	TRBJ2-1	-	TGCAGTGCTAGAGATCCACCCCTGTCAAGGACAGAGGCCAATGAGCAGTTCTTC	CSARDPPLSRTEANEQFF
TRBV7-2	TRBD1	TRBJ1-2	-	TGTGCCAGCAGCTTGGGACAGGCCTTAACTAACTATGGCTACACCTTC	CASSLGQALTNYGYTF
TRBV6-1	-	TRBJ1-5	-	TGTGCCAGCAGTGAAGCAATTTGGGGTAGCAATCAGCCCCAGCATTTT	CASSEAIWGSNQPQHF
TRBV11-2	-	TRBJ1-6	-	TGTGCCAGCAGCCTCTCCTCGGGATCGGGTGCCTATAATTCACCCCTCCACTTT	CASSLSSGSGAYNSPLHF
TRBV9	-	TRBJ1-1	many	TGTGCCAGCAGGACAGGTGGAATGAACACTGAAGCTTTCTTT	CASRTGGMNTEAFF
TRBV5-6	TRBD2	TRBJ2-1	-	TGTGCCAGCAGCCGGACTAGCGGGGGGACCGGATCCTACAATGAGCAGTTCTTC	CASSRTSGGTGSYNEQFF
TRBV20-1	-	TRBJ2-5	few	TGCAGTGCTAGAGATCGGACCCAAGAGACCCAGTACTTC	CSARDRTQETQYF
TRBV7-9	TRBD1	TRBJ2-7	many	TGTGCCAGCAGCTTCACGGGACAGTCCTACGAGCAGTACTTC	CASSFTGQSYEQYF
TRBV7-9	-	TRBJ2-3	few	TGTGCCAGCAGCTCGCGGACGGGCCGACGCACAGATACGCAGTATTTT	CASSSRTGRRTDTQYF
TRBV15	-	TRBJ1-3	few	TGTGCCACCAGCTCGGACAGTATCTCTGGAAACACCATATATTTT	CATSSDSISGNTIYF
TRBV16	-	TRBJ2-1	-	TGTGCCAGCAGCCAATCAAGTAGTGGGGCAGCTGAGCAGTTCTTC	CASSQSSSGAAEQFF
TRBV4-2	-	TRBJ2-5	-	TGTGCCAGCAGCCAAGAACTCCGGTGGGAGACCCAGTACTTC	CASSQELRWETQYF
TRBV20-1	-	TRBJ1-2	few	TGCAGTGCCTACGACAGCTTCTACGGCTACACCTTC	CSAYDSFYGYTF
TRBV20-1	-	TRBJ2-2	few	TGCAGTGCAAGGGCCAGAGCCGACACCGGGGAGCTGTTTTTT	CSARARADTGELFF
TRBV6-1	-	TRBJ1-2	few	TGTGCCAGCAGTGTACAGAGGGGGGACTATGGCTACACCTTC	CASSVQRGDYGYTF
TRBV4-3	-	TRBJ1-2	-	TGCGCCAGCAGCCAAGACATAGGGGAAATAGGCTATGGCTACACCTTC	CASSQDIGEIGYGYTF
TRBV5-1	-	TRBJ1-4	-	TGCGCCAGCAGCTCCACCGGGGGGGCCCATGAAAAACTGTTTTTT	CASSSTGGAHEKLFF
TRBV29-1	-	TRBJ1-5	many	TGCAGCGTTGGCGAAGGGGATCAGCCCCAGCATTTT	CSVGEGDQPQHF
TRBV4-3	TRBD1	TRBJ2-5	many	TGCGCCAGCAGCCAGCAGGGGACAGGGAGGTTGGAGACCCAGTACTTC	CASSQQGTGRLETQYF
TRBV29-1	TRBD2	TRBJ2-1	once	TGCAGCGTTTTAGCGGGGGTGGGTAATGAGCAGTTCTTC	CSVLAGVGNEQFF
TRBV7-2	-	TRBJ1-3	-	TGTGCCAGCAGCCCGGAACCTGGAAACACCATATATTTT	CASSPEPGNTIYF
TRBV6-5	-	TRBJ2-7	-	TGTGCCAGCAGTTACGGGCAGGGGCTCCCCTACGAGCAGTACTTC	CASSYGQGLPYEQYF
TRBV10-3	TRBD2	TRBJ2-7	-	TGTGCCATCAATGATTTCGGGGGGGTTAGCGAGCAGTACTTC	CAINDFGGVSEQYF
TRBV2	-	TRBJ1-5	many	TGTGCCAGCAGTGATCAGGGCAGCCAGCCCCAGCATTTT	CASSDQGSQPQHF
TRBV28	TRBD1	TRBJ2-5	-	TGTGCCAGCGGCCTGACAGGGGGCTTCGAGACCCAGTACTTC	CASGLTGGFETQYF
TRBV12-3/TRBV12-4	-	TRBJ2-5	many	TGTGCCAGCAGTTTTTCCGGGGGACCGAGAGAGACCCAGTACTTC	CASSFSGGPRETQYF
TRBV28	-	TRBJ1-1	-	TGTGCCAGCAGTTTAACTGCCTGGAACACTGAAGCTTTCTTT	CASSLTAWNTEAFF
TRBV28	-	TRBJ2-2	many	TGTGCCAGCAGTTTGGGACCTTCGAACACCGGGGAGCTGTTTTTT	CASSLGPSNTGELFF
TRBV6-2/TRBV6-3	-	TRBJ2-3	many	TGTGCCAGCGGGCACACAGATACGCAGTATTTT	CASGHTDTQYF
TRBV29-1	TRBD1	TRBJ1-1	few	TGCAGCGGCTTCGTGCTGGCAGGGGGCACTGAAGCTTTCTTT	CSGFVLAGGTEAFF